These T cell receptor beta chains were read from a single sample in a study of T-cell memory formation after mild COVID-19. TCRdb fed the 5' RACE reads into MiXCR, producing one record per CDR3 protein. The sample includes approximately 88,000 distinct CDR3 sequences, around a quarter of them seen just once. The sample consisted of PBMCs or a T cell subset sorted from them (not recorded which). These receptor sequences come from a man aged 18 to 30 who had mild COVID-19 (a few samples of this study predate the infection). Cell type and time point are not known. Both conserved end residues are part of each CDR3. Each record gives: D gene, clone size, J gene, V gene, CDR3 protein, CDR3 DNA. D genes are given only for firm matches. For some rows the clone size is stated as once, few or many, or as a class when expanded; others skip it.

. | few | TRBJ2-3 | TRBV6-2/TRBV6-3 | CASNQGYTDTQYF | TGTGCCAGCAACCAGGGATACACAGATACGCAGTATTTT
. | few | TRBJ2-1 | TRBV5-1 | CASSFGLEQFF | TGCGCCAGCAGCTTTGGCCTTGAGCAGTTCTTC
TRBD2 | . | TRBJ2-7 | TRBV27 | CASSPTPSGGFSEQYF | TGTGCCAGCAGCCCCACGCCTAGCGGGGGATTCTCCGAGCAGTACTTC
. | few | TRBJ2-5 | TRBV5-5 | CASSELGNQETQYF | TGTGCCAGCAGCGAGCTGGGGAACCAAGAGACCCAGTACTTC
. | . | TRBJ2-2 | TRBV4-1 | CASSQDLLPGELFF | TGCGCCAGCAGCCAAGATCTTCTACCCGGGGAGCTGTTTTTT
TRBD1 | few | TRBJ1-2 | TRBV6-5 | CASSYSATGGDGYTF | TGTGCCAGCAGTTACTCAGCGACAGGGGGCGATGGCTACACCTTC
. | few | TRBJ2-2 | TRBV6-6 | CASSYAGELFF | TGTGCCAGCAGTTACGCCGGGGAGCTGTTTTTT
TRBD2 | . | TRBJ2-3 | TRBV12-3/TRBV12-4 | CASGTGTSGADTQYF | TGTGCCAGCGGAACCGGGACTAGCGGGGCGGATACGCAGTATTTT
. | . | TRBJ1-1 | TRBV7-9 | CASLGIFTEAFF | TGTGCCAGCCTCGGGATTTTCACTGAAGCTTTCTTT
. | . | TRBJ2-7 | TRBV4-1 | CASSQLLSGTGSYEQYF | TGCGCCAGCAGCCAATTACTCTCCGGGACTGGCTCCTACGAGCAGTACTTC
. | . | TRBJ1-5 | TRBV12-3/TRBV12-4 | CASRAGGHQPQHF | TGTGCCAGCAGGGCGGGGGGGCATCAGCCCCAGCATTTT
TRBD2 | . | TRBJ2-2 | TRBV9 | CASSPRTSGSNGELFF | TGTGCCAGCAGCCCGCGGACTAGCGGGAGCAACGGGGAGCTGTTTTTT
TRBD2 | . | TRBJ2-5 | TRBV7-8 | CASSLGSGGASETQYF | TGTGCCAGCAGCTTGGGTAGCGGGGGGGCCTCGGAGACCCAGTACTTC
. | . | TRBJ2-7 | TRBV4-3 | CASSQYGSFGSEQYF | TGCGCCAGCAGCCAATACGGGAGTTTCGGGAGCGAGCAGTACTTC
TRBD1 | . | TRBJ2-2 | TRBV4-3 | CASSPRQGLGGELFF | TGCGCCAGCAGCCCACGACAGGGTTTAGGCGGGGAGCTGTTTTTT
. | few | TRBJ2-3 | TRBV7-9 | CASSFDSGLTDTQYF | TGTGCCAGCAGCTTTGACAGCGGACTCACAGATACGCAGTATTTT
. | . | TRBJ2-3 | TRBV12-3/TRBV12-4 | CASGYTQYF | TGTGCCAGCGGATATACGCAGTATTTT
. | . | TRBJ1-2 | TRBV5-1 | CASSFETRGYTF | TGCGCCAGCAGCTTTGAAACCAGAGGCTACACCTTC
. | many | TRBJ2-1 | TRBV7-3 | CASSFLFNEQFF | TGTGCCAGCAGCTTTCTTTTCAATGAGCAGTTCTTC
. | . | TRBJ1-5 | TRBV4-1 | CASSQYQGGQPQHF | TGCGCCAGCAGCCAATATCAGGGCGGTCAGCCCCAGCATTTT
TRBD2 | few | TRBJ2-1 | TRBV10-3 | CAINGAGEFNEQFF | TGTGCCATCAACGGGGCGGGGGAGTTTAATGAGCAGTTCTTC
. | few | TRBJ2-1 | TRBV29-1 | CSVRDFNEQFF | TGCAGCGTGAGGGATTTCAATGAGCAGTTCTTC
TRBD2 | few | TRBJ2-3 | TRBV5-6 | CASSLDPGGTADTQYF | TGTGCCAGCAGCTTGGATCCCGGGGGGACGGCAGATACGCAGTATTTT
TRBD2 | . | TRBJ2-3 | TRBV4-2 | CASSRAGGSTDTQYF | TGTGCCAGCAGCCGGGCGGGGGGAAGCACAGATACGCAGTATTTT
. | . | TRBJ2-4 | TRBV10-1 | CASSEDKNIQYF | TGCGCCAGCAGTGAGGACAAAAACATTCAGTACTTC
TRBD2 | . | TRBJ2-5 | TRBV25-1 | CASSDITIGGGETQYF | TGTGCCAGCAGTGACATTACGATCGGCGGGGGAGAGACCCAGTACTTC
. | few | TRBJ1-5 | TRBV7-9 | CASSLGPDYQPQHF | TGTGCCAGCAGCTTGGGACCAGATTATCAGCCCCAGCATTTT
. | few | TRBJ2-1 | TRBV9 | CASSVVDRSSYNEQFF | TGTGCCAGCAGCGTAGTTGACAGAAGCTCCTACAATGAGCAGTTCTTC